The 18 T cell receptor beta chains below come from one sample, sequenced in a study of blood T cell repertoires in COVID-19. TCRdb's copy holds only in-frame clones and misses some; the assay was immunoSEQ multiplex PCR. The profile shows approximately 150,000 clones, 80% to 90% of them singletons. The sequencing input was peripheral blood. These receptors were collected from a woman aged 55-75 years with active COVID-19.

This rearrangement joins TRBV5-8 to TRBJ2-1; weak D call: TRBD2 (6 bases). Germline CDR1 reads SGHTS; CDR2 reads YDEGEE. V was pared by 5 bases and J by 4 bases, with 19 bases between. There are 16 residues in the CDR3. The CDR3 here is CASRDAVSGPYNEQFF. DNA for the CDR3: TGTGCCAGCAGAGATGCCGTAAGCGGGCCTTACAATGAGCAGTTCTTC.

This sequence joins TRBV29-1 and TRBJ1-3; D is unresolved. The CDR3 consists of 11 residues. V was pared by 4 bases and J by 4 bases, with 5 bases between. Germline V CDR1 and CDR2: SQVTM, ANQGSEA. The CDR3 here is CSVVLGNTIYF. For the CDR3, the DNA is TGCAGCGTTGTCTTGGGAAACACCATATATTTT.

This clone occurred once. The chain uses TRBV6-2 or TRBV6-3 and TRBJ2-1, with D possibly being TRBD1 (6 bases). The V gene lost 4 bases and the J gene lost 3 bases, with 16 bases spanning the gap. The CDR3 sequence is 16 residues long. Germline lookup yields CDR1 MNHEY and CDR2 SVGEGT. CDR3 DNA: TGTGCCAGCAGTTCCCAGGGGAAGGGGCACTACAATGAGCAGTTCTTC. It encodes CASSSQGKGHYNEQFF.

The chain has TRBV27 and TRBJ2-7; D is possibly TRBD2 (6 bases). The CDR3 runs to 13 residues. In germline, CDR1 is MNHEY, CDR2 SMNVEV (reference sequence). The germline V and J ends were trimmed by 5 bases and 0 bases, with 8 bases remaining between them. The CDR3 loop is CASSRDFSYEQYF. The CDR3 region has the DNA TGTGCCAGCAGTAGGGACTTCTCCTACGAGCAGTACTTC.

This chain joins TRBV7-7 and TRBJ2-5; TRBD2 matches 7 bases. There are 14 residues in the CDR3. The V and J ends lost 4 bases and 4 bases, in that order; junction bases with no gene match: 6. Germline CDR1 and CDR2: SSHAT and FNYEAQ (reference sequence). Here the CDR3 DNA reads TGTGCCAGCAGCTACACTAGCGCGGGAGAGACCCAGTACTTC. Translation: CASSYTSAGETQYF.

The chain couples TRBV7-9 to TRBJ2-7; 12 nucleotides agree with TRBD2. Germline CDR1 and CDR2: SEHNR and FQNEAQ (reference sequence). V lost 5 bases to trimming and J lost 2 bases; unmatched junction nucleotides: 4. The CDR3 extends over 15 amino acids. The CDR3 region is CASSMTSGRPYEQYF. The DNA for the CDR3 is TGTGCCAGCAGCATGACTAGCGGGAGACCCTACGAGCAGTACTTC.

The chain couples TRBV4-1 to TRBJ2-1; 8 nucleotides agree with TRBD2. CDR1 MGHRA and CDR2 YSYEKL come from the germline V gene. J gave up 0 bases and V 4 bases, and 11 bases lay outside the gene matches. CDR3 length: 18 residues. CDR3 residues: CASSRLLPSGSSYNEQFF. The CDR3 DNA reads as TGCGCCAGCAGCCGTCTACTCCCAAGCGGGAGCTCCTACAATGAGCAGTTCTTC.

V usage is TRBV29-1 and J usage is TRBJ1-2, with a tentative D call TRBD1 (6 bases). Germline loops: CDR1 SQVTM, CDR2 ANQGSEA. The V and J ends lost 4 bases and 4 bases respectively, with 13 bases between them. CDR3 size: 13 residues. This CDR3 is CSVGQDSFYGYTF. CDR3 sequence (DNA): TGCAGCGTTGGTCAGGACAGCTTCTATGGCTACACCTTC.

The count of this clone is one. V gene TRBV2 combines with J gene TRBJ2-3, with TRBD2 matching 14 bases. Germline V lookup: CDR1 SNHLY, CDR2 FYNNEI. V was clipped by 8 bases and J by 5 bases; unmatched bases: 3. This CDR3 contains 14 residues. CDR3 DNA: TGTGCCAGCGCCGGGACTAGCGGGGGAGATACGCAGTATTTT. It yields the protein CASAGTSGGDTQYF.

The chain combines TRBV14 with TRBJ1-2; D is undetermined. V was cut by 11 bases and J by 1 base, with 17 bases left in between. The germline gives CDR1 SGHDN, CDR2 FVKESK. This CDR3 has 14 residues. CDR3 bases: TGTGCCGACTTGCTTCCGACGAGTAACTATGGCTACACCTTC. Translated, it gives CADLLPTSNYGYTF.

The chain uses TRBV19 and TRBJ2-2; 14 bases are a match to TRBD2. The V segment lost 6 bases and the J segment 3 bases; nucleotides outside the gene matches: 0. The CDR3 loop spans 15 amino acids. The germline V gene encodes CDR1 LNHDA and CDR2 SQIVND (reference sequence). The CDR3 here is CASRGLAGDTGELFF. The CDR3 nucleotides read TGTGCCAGTAGGGGACTAGCGGGAGACACCGGGGAGCTGTTTTTT.

The rearrangement uses TRBV7-3 and TRBJ2-2, with 7 bases aligning to TRBD2. The junction had 7 bases not matched to a gene; V was cut back by 5 bases and J by 4 bases. CDR1 is SGHTA, CDR2 FQGTGA, per germline. This CDR3 region has 15 residues. The CDR3 protein is CASSPREGPTGELFF. CDR3 nucleotides: TGTGCCAGCAGCCCAAGGGAGGGCCCCACCGGGGAGCTGTTTTTT.

This chain links TRBV4-3 with TRBJ2-2; 11 bases agree with TRBD2. Germline CDR1 and CDR2: LGHNA and YSLEER. V was pared by 8 bases and J by 8 bases, with 13 bases of the junction left unmatched. This CDR3 has 16 amino acids. The CDR3 sequence is CASSYSGRAETGELFF. CDR3 DNA sequence: TGCGCCAGCTCCTATAGCGGGAGGGCCGAAACGGGGGAGCTGTTTTTT.

The CDR3 DNA is TGTGCCAGCAGCGTCCAAGTAGCGGGAGGGGGCGCAGATACGCAGTATTTT. Translation: CASSVQVAGGGADTQYF. The chain uses TRBV9 and TRBJ2-3; TRBD2 matches 11 bases. This CDR3 region has 17 residues. The V gene's germline CDR1 is SGDLS and CDR2 YYNGEE. Trimming cost V 2 bases and J 4 bases; bases outside gene matches: 9. The full variable domain, rest sourced from reference TRBV9 and TRBJ2-3, is DSGVTQTPKHLITATGQRVTLRCSPRSGDLSVYWYQQSLDQGLQFLIQYYNGEERAKGNILERFSAQQFPDLHSELNLSSLELGDSALYFCASSVQVAGGGADTQYFGPGTRLTVL.

The chain uses TRBV12-3 or TRBV12-4 and TRBJ2-7; weak D call: TRBD2 (5 bases). The CDR3 loop spans 13 amino acids. V was pared by 4 bases and J by 6 bases, with 13 bases between. This chain's CDR3 is CASSYEGFLEQYF. The CDR3 DNA is TGTGCCAGCAGTTACGAGGGATTCCTCGAGCAGTACTTC.

V and J are TRBV7-9 and TRBJ1-1; 7 nucleotides align to TRBD1. CDR3 length equals 13 residues. V lost 3 bases, J lost 6 bases, and 4 bases stayed unmatched. The germline gives CDR1 SEHNR, CDR2 FQNEAQ (reference sequence). The CDR3 loop reads CASSFPGGAEAFF. In DNA, the CDR3 is TGTGCCAGCAGCTTCCCAGGGGGAGCTGAAGCTTTCTTT.

The rearrangement uses TRBV6-2 or TRBV6-3 and TRBJ2-3; TRBD1 matches 9 bases. The junction had 8 bases not matched to a gene; V was cut back by 6 bases and J by 4 bases. CDR1 and CDR2 from the germline V gene are MNHEY and SVGEGT. This CDR3 is built from 15 residues. The CDR3 sequence is CASSARDRASDTQYF. The CDR3 region has the DNA TGTGCCAGCAGCGCGCGGGACAGGGCTTCAGATACGCAGTATTTT.

This chain joins TRBV7-9 and TRBJ2-3; TRBD1 matches 9 bases. V was clipped by 5 bases and J by 3 bases; unmatched bases: 3. Looked up from germline, CDR1 is SEHNR and CDR2 is FQNEAQ (reference sequence). The CDR3 runs 14 residues. The CDR3 coding sequence is TGTGCCAGCAGCCGGGACAGGGTGACAGATACGCAGTATTTT. Encoded protein: CASSRDRVTDTQYF.